A single sample gave rise to the 8 T cell receptor beta chains below, sequenced in a study of blood T cell repertoires in COVID-19. Measured with immunoSEQ multiplex PCR; TCRdb has only the in-frame clones, and not every one. The data show some 420,000 clones, more than 80% seen once. The specimen was PBMCs or T cells enriched from blood (not recorded which). The source is a man in his thirties or forties who had recovered from COVID-19.

V and J are TRBV6-5 and TRBJ1-5; 10 positions agree with TRBD1. V was pared by 2 bases and J by 9 bases, with 10 bases of the junction left unmatched. Germline V gene data show CDR1 as MNHEY and CDR2 as SVGAGI. This CDR3 region has 16 residues. CDR3 protein: CASSYGTGDYLGPQHF. In DNA, the CDR3 is TGTGCCAGCAGTTACGGGACAGGGGACTACCTAGGGCCCCAGCATTTT.

The J gene is TRBJ2-4, the V gene TRBV28, with D hard to call. The V and J ends lost 2 bases and 2 bases respectively, with 10 bases between them. Germline CDR1 reads MDHEN; CDR2 reads SYDVKM. The CDR3 totals 15 residues. CDR3 DNA: TGTGCCAGCAGTTTAACAAGTATTACCAAAAACATTCAGTACTTC. It translates to CASSLTSITKNIQYF.

CDR3 DNA sequence: TGTGCCAGTAGTCAGGGGGGCGCATGGCTGTTTTTT. This sequence encodes CASSQGGAWLFF. This sequence joins TRBV19 and TRBJ2-2, with D perhaps matching TRBD1 (7 bases). Trimming left V 5 bases short and J 13 bases short, with 14 bases between. Germline values: CDR1 LNHDA, CDR2 SQIVND (reference sequence). This CDR3 spans 12 amino acids. The full variable domain, its missing parts supplied by reference TRBV19 and TRBJ2-2, is DGGITQSPKYLFRKEGQNVTLSCEQNLNHDAMYWYRQDPGQGLRLIYYSQIVNDFQKGDIAEGYSVSREKKESFPLTVTSAQKNPTAFYLCASSQGGAWLFFGEGSRLTVL.

This chain links TRBV19 with TRBJ2-7, with 12 bases lining up with TRBD1. V gave up 4 bases and J gave up 5 bases; unmatched junction bases: 6. The CDR3 covers 15 residues. Germline CDR1 LNHDA, CDR2 SQIVND (reference sequence). The CDR3 nucleotides are TGTGCCAGTAGTAACCGGGACAGGGGGCTTGACGAGCAGTACTTC. Translation: CASSNRDRGLDEQYF.

This clone has just one count. The chain is built from TRBV30 and TRBJ2-5; D is perhaps TRBD2 (6 bases). Per the germline V gene, CDR1 is GTSNPN and CDR2 is SVGIG (reference sequence). V was clipped by 1 base and J by 5 bases, with 17 bases between them. The CDR3 has 15 amino acids. The CDR3 nucleotides are TGTGCCTGGAGTGCTTCCGGGACTCCAGGGGAGACCCAGTACTTC. Its protein is CAWSASGTPGETQYF.

This chain links TRBV18 with TRBJ2-1, with D perhaps matching TRBD1 (5 bases). Trimming took 4 bases from V and 1 from J, leaving 20 bases between them. Germline values: CDR1 KGHSH, CDR2 LQKENI. The CDR3 is 18 residues long. The CDR3 bases are TGTGCCAGCTCACGGACAAGGGCGTATGAGAATTCCTACAATGAGCAGTTCTTC. This codes for CASSRTRAYENSYNEQFF.

This clone was counted once. This rearrangement joins TRBV28 to TRBJ2-7, with 9 bases aligning to TRBD2. The V gene's germline CDR1 is MDHEN and CDR2 SYDVKM. With V trimmed by 5 bases and J by 2 bases, 13 bases remained unmatched. This CDR3 is 17 amino acids long. As DNA, the CDR3 is TGTGCCAGCAGTGCCTCGACTAGCGGTCAGGGCCCCTACGAGCAGTACTTC. It yields the protein CASSASTSGQGPYEQYF. Based on the CDR3 plus reference TRBV28 and TRBJ2-7, the full variable domain is DVKVTQSSRYLVKRTGEKVFLECVQDMDHENMFWYRQDPGLGLRLIYFSYDVKMKEKGDIPEGYSVSREKKERFSLILESASTNQTSMYLCASSASTSGQGPYEQYFGPGTRLTVT.

The CDR3 loop is CAISTGQGLRDEKLFF. The DNA for the CDR3 is TGTGCCATCAGTACAGGACAGGGCTTGAGAGATGAAAAACTGTTTTTT. This chain joins TRBV10-3 and TRBJ1-4, with 8 bases identical to TRBD1. Germline V gene data show CDR1 as ENHRY and CDR2 as SYGVKD. The V gene end was trimmed by 5 bases and the J gene end by 6 bases; junction bases not matched to a gene: 11. The CDR3 is 16 residues long.